The next 27 T cell receptor beta chains were all read from a single sample in a study of cytomegalovirus exposure and HLA in healthy donors. In the PCR, 60 Vbeta and 13 Jbeta primers were used. Method: immunoSEQ multiplex PCR; TCRdb's copy keeps in-frame clones and lacks some. Seen here are some 150,000 clones, 60% to 85% observed once, and the top ten hold 3%. The sample taken for sequencing was PBMCs. These receptors came from a man aged 40-49 years in good health and CMV-seropositive.

This sequence joins TRBV9 and TRBJ2-3; the match to TRBD2 covers 11 bases. The CDR3 runs to 17 residues. CDR1 is SGDLS and CDR2 is YYNGEE in the germline V gene. The trim removed 4 bases at V and 1 base at J, leaving 8 bases unmatched. The CDR3 sequence is CASSSAPTSGGTDTQYF. CDR3 in DNA: TGTGCCAGCAGCTCTGCCCCGACTAGCGGGGGCACAGATACGCAGTATTTT.

The V call is TRBV10-3, the J call TRBJ1-2; D is undetermined. Trimming cost V 2 bases and J 4 bases, with 14 bases left between them. Germline V lookup: CDR1 ENHRY, CDR2 SYGVKD. CDR3 size: 15 residues. The CDR3: CAISEPQSPVYGYTF. Here the CDR3 DNA reads TGTGCCATCAGTGAGCCACAGTCTCCGGTCTATGGCTACACCTTC.

The V call is TRBV6-1, the J call TRBJ1-4; 7 bases line up with TRBD1. V was clipped by 6 bases and J by 11 bases; unmatched bases: 12. Germline V CDR1 and CDR2: MNHNS, SASEGT. The CDR3 runs 14 residues. CDR3 sequence (DNA): TGTGCCAGCAGCGGTAGACAGGGAACTATTAAACTGTTTTTT. Translation gives CASSGRQGTIKLFF.

This clone was found a few times. This rearrangement joins TRBV7-2 to TRBJ2-2; D may be TRBD1 (5 bases). With 5 bases removed from V and 9 bases from J, the gap between germline ends came to 16 bases. This CDR3 comprises 14 residues. Germline V gene sequence: CDR1 SGHTA, CDR2 FQGNSA. CDR3 residues: CASSRDRSGRELFF. In nucleotides, the CDR3 is TGTGCCAGCAGCCGAGACAGAAGTGGCCGGGAGCTGTTTTTT.

This clone is a singleton in its sample. This sequence joins TRBV6-5 and TRBJ2-7; 14 bases line up with TRBD2. Trimming took 7 bases from V and 3 from J; bases not matched to a gene: 5. Germline values: CDR1 MNHEY, CDR2 SVGAGI. There are 15 residues in the CDR3. CDR3 sequence (DNA): TGTGCCAGCACCAGACTAGCGGGAGGGGGCTACGAGCAGTACTTC. The encoded protein is CASTRLAGGGYEQYF.

The rearrangement joins TRBV28 to TRBJ2-3; 8 bases are a match to TRBD2. Germline assignment: CDR1 MDHEN and CDR2 SYDVKM. The junction had 22 bases not matched to a gene; V was cut back by 4 bases and J by 1 base. The CDR3 is 21 residues long. The CDR3 DNA sequence: TGTGCCAGCAGTTCCGCCGCCAGCGGGAGTACTGGAAGTGGTCGCACAGATACGCAGTATTTT. This encodes CASSSAASGSTGSGRTDTQYF. The variable domain in full, completed from reference TRBV28 and TRBJ2-3, reads DVKVTQSSRYLVKRTGEKVFLECVQDMDHENMFWYRQDPGLGLRLIYFSYDVKMKEKGDIPEGYSVSREKKERFSLILESASTNQTSMYLCASSSAASGSTGSGRTDTQYFGPGTRLTVL.

This chain connects TRBV10-3 to TRBJ2-5, with TRBD2 matching over 12 bases. CDR3 length equals 14 residues. With 7 bases clipped from V and 5 bases from J, the junction kept 5 bases outside the gene matches. Germline V gene data show CDR1 as ENHRY and CDR2 as SYGVKD. CDR3 nucleotides: TGTGCCATCAAACTAGCGGGAGGCGTGGAGACCCAGTACTTC. It codes for CAIKLAGGVETQYF.

The genes are TRBV15 and TRBJ2-2; D gene unclear. This CDR3 is built from 15 residues. Trimming cost V 1 base and J 3 bases, with 9 bases left between them. CDR1 is LNHNV and CDR2 is YYDKDF in the germline V gene (reference sequence). This chain's CDR3 is CATSRGLLDTGELFF. The CDR3 DNA sequence: TGTGCCACCAGCAGAGGCCTTTTAGACACCGGGGAGCTGTTTTTT.

CDR3 in amino acids: CASSRTGDNQPQHF. CDR3 coding DNA: TGTGCCAGCAGTCGGACAGGGGACAATCAGCCCCAGCATTTT. The chain uses TRBV28 and TRBJ1-5; 9 nucleotides agree with TRBD1. The ends lost 5 bases at V and 3 bases at J; junction bases unmatched: 2. The CDR3 sequence is 14 residues long. CDR1 MDHEN and CDR2 SYDVKM come from the germline V gene.

This clone was seen only a few times. The J gene is TRBJ2-5, the V gene TRBV2; 11 bases line up with TRBD1. The J segment lost 1 base and the V segment lost 9 bases, leaving 4 bases of the junction unmatched. The CDR3 contains 14 residues. Germline CDR1 is SNHLY and CDR2 is FYNNEI. CDR3 nucleotide sequence: TGTGCCAGGTCCGGGACAGGGGGCCAAGAGACCCAGTACTTC. Protein: CARSGTGGQETQYF.

The rearrangement uses TRBV6-4 and TRBJ1-2; D is uncertain. V lost 8 bases, J lost 4 bases, and 20 bases lay in between. Germline assignment: CDR1 MRHNA and CDR2 SNTAGT. This CDR3 has 15 amino acids. For the CDR3, the DNA is TGTGCCAGCCCCGAAGCGTCAGGACTGTCCTATGGCTACACCTTC. This translates into CASPEASGLSYGYTF.

The chain couples TRBV4-1 to TRBJ2-7; 11 bases map to TRBD1. The CDR3 has 17 amino acids. Germline values: CDR1 MGHRA, CDR2 YSYEKL. Losses at the gene ends were 5 bases for V and 2 bases for J; bases not matched to a gene: 11. The CDR3 is CASSSLTPGQGAYEQYF. CDR3 nucleotides: TGCGCCAGCAGCTCTTTAACGCCGGGACAGGGGGCCTACGAGCAGTACTTC.

This clone was counted once. The V gene is TRBV11-3, the J gene TRBJ2-5, with TRBD1 identical over 7 bases. V lost 1 base, J lost 5 bases, and 7 bases stayed unmatched. This CDR3 contains 15 residues. Germline lookup yields CDR1 SGHNT and CDR2 YENEEA. CDR3 in amino acids: CASSLGGGSVETQYF. For the CDR3, the DNA is TGTGCCAGCAGCTTAGGAGGGGGCTCGGTTGAGACCCAGTACTTC.

The chain recombines TRBV7-2 with TRBJ1-1; possible D gene TRBD1, 5 bases. The CDR3 length is 15 residues. Germline CDR1 reads SGHTA; CDR2 reads FQGNSA. Trimming removed 1 base at V and 4 bases at J, with 13 bases between. In DNA form, the CDR3 reads TGTGCCAGCAGCTTAGTGGCAGGGTCGACCACTGAAGCTTTCTTT. This translates into CASSLVAGSTTEAFF.

This clone was counted once. The chain links TRBV7-2 to TRBJ2-1; 7 bases are shared with TRBD2. V shed 5 bases and J 8 bases; nucleotides not matched to a gene: 9. The germline V gene encodes CDR1 SGHTA and CDR2 FQGNSA. This CDR3 comprises 14 residues. CDR3 region: CASSPISGIHEQFF. The CDR3 nucleotides read TGTGCCAGCAGCCCAATCAGCGGGATCCATGAGCAGTTCTTC.

The chain joins TRBV6-1 to TRBJ2-1; 7 bases are a match to TRBD2. Looked up from germline, CDR1 is MNHNS and CDR2 is SASEGT. V dropped 3 bases and J dropped 7; count of bases not matched to a gene: 6. The CDR3 is 14 residues long. This chain's CDR3 is CASSDGGRRNEQFF. CDR3 bases: TGTGCCAGCAGTGACGGCGGGAGAAGAAATGAGCAGTTCTTC.

CDR3: CASSLSPRVYEQYF. The CDR3 DNA reads TGTGCCAGCAGTTTATCGCCCAGGGTGTACGAGCAGTACTTC. The chain carries TRBV27 and TRBJ2-7; D possibly corresponds to TRBD1 (5 bases). Trimming removed 0 bases at V and 4 bases at J, with 10 bases between. The length of the CDR3 is 14 residues. Germline CDR1 and CDR2: MNHEY and SMNVEV (reference sequence).

The CDR3 coding sequence is TGTGCCAGCAGTCTAGACCTTAGCGGGAGTGGCCGTACCGGGGAGCTGTTTTTT. This sequence encodes CASSLDLSGSGRTGELFF. The J gene is TRBJ2-2, the V gene TRBV27; 9 positions agree with TRBD2. V gave up 5 bases and J gave up 5 bases; unmatched junction bases: 15. The germline gives CDR1 MNHEY, CDR2 SMNVEV (reference sequence). This CDR3 is built from 18 residues.

The gene calls are TRBV9 and TRBJ2-6, with D tentatively TRBD2 (6 bases). V lost 6 bases to trimming and J lost 0 bases, with 13 bases between them. Germline loops: CDR1 SGDLS, CDR2 YYNGEE. CDR3 length equals 16 residues. The CDR3 region is CASTSALSSGANVLTF. Here the CDR3 DNA reads TGTGCCAGCACTAGCGCGCTGAGCTCTGGGGCCAACGTCCTGACTTTC. Full variable domain (missing parts from reference TRBV9 and TRBJ2-6): DSGVTQTPKHLITATGQRVTLRCSPRSGDLSVYWYQQSLDQGLQFLIQYYNGEERAKGNILERFSAQQFPDLHSELNLSSLELGDSALYFCASTSALSSGANVLTFGAGSRLTVL.

J is TRBJ2-2 and V is TRBV4-1; TRBD2 matches 8 bases. CDR1 is MGHRA and CDR2 is YSYEKL in the germline V gene. Losses at the gene ends were 4 bases for V and 5 bases for J; bases not matched to a gene: 9. This CDR3 is 16 amino acids long. The CDR3 DNA is TGCGCCAGCAGCCCCTCAGCGGGAGTGGAGACCGGGGAGCTGTTTTTT. It translates to CASSPSAGVETGELFF.

The V and J genes are TRBV6-1 and TRBJ2-7; the match to TRBD1 covers 7 bases. CDR3 size: 13 residues. V shed 2 bases, J shed 3 bases, and the junction held 1 base outside the gene matches. Germline CDR1 MNHNS, CDR2 SASEGT. The chain's CDR3 is CASSERQGYEQYF. CDR3 coding DNA: TGTGCCAGCAGTGAAAGACAGGGCTACGAGCAGTACTTC.

The rearrangement joins TRBV19 to TRBJ2-1, with TRBD1 matching 9 bases. The CDR3 contains 16 residues. The germline CDR1 and CDR2 sequences are LNHDA and SQIVND (reference sequence). With 1 base clipped from V and 5 bases from J, the junction kept 6 bases outside the gene matches. The CDR3 reads CASSIGLGTGNNEQFF. The CDR3 coding sequence is TGTGCCAGTAGTATAGGCCTTGGGACAGGGAACAATGAGCAGTTCTTC.

The chain uses TRBV9 and TRBJ2-5; 11 nucleotides match TRBD2. The ends lost 0 bases at V and 0 bases at J; junction bases unmatched: 4. The germline V gene has CDR1 SGDLS and CDR2 YYNGEE. The CDR3 has 17 amino acids. CDR3 sequence reads: CASSVGVAGGYQETQYF. CDR3 DNA: TGTGCCAGCAGCGTAGGGGTAGCGGGAGGGTACCAAGAGACCCAGTACTTC.

The V and J genes are TRBV7-3 and TRBJ2-3, with D maybe TRBD2 (9 bases). Trimming shortened V by 5 bases and J by 6 bases, and 21 bases separated the two germline ends. The germline CDR1 and CDR2 sequences are SGHTA and FQGTGA. The CDR3 runs 16 residues. The CDR3 DNA reads TGTGCCAGCAGCCCAGGGGGCGGGAGGGCCTTTGATACGCAGTATTTT. Protein sequence: CASSPGGGRAFDTQYF.

This clone showed up just once. The chain joins TRBV7-3 to TRBJ2-7, with 7 bases identical to TRBD1. This CDR3 is built from 15 residues. Germline-derived CDR1 and CDR2 are SGHTA and FQGTGA. The V gene end was trimmed by 2 bases and the J gene end by 5 bases; junction bases not matched to a gene: 9. The CDR3 loop reads CASSLLATGDDEQYF. As DNA, the CDR3 is TGTGCCAGCAGCTTATTAGCTACAGGGGACGACGAGCAGTACTTC.

The rearrangement joins TRBV9 to TRBJ2-2, with a tentative D call TRBD1 (7 bases). Looked up from germline, CDR1 is SGDLS and CDR2 is YYNGEE. This CDR3 is built from 14 residues. V was pared by 5 bases and J by 4 bases, with 12 bases between. In nucleotides, the CDR3 is TGTGCCAGCAGTGCCCAGGGGGGCACCGGGGAGCTGTTTTTT. Its translation is CASSAQGGTGELFF.

The rearrangement links TRBV19 to TRBJ2-7, with 7 bases that match TRBD1. The CDR3 consists of 15 residues. CDR1 LNHDA and CDR2 SQIVND come from the germline V gene (reference sequence). Trimming cost V 3 bases and J 0 bases; bases outside gene matches: 5. The CDR3 DNA sequence: TGTGCCAGTAGTATCCGGGACAGCAGCTCCTACGAGCAGTACTTC. It yields the protein CASSIRDSSSYEQYF.